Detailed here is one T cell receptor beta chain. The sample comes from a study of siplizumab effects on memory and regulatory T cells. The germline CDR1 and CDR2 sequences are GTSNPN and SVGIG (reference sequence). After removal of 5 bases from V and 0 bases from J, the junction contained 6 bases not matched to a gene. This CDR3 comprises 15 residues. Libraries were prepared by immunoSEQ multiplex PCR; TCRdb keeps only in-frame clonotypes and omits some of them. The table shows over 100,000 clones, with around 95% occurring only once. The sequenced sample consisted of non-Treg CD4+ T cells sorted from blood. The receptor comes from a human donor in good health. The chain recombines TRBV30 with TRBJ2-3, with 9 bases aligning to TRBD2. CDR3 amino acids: CAWFSGGLSTDTQYF. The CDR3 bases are TGTGCCTGGTTTAGCGGGGGACTAAGCACAGATACGCAGTATTTT.